The 29 T cell receptor beta chains below all came from one sample that was sequenced in a study of OX40 agonist ivuxolimab in advanced cancers. The table came from immunoSEQ multiplex PCR; TCRdb's copy has only in-frame clones and leaves some out. The sample has under 80,000 clones, around 86% seen once. The sample here was CD4+ or CD8+ T cells sorted from blood, taken in a trial of the OX40 agonist ivuxolimab. The source of these receptors is an adult with an advanced solid tumor such as melanoma, head and neck, liver or kidney cancer.

V and J are TRBV19 and TRBJ2-7; 9 bases line up with TRBD1. CDR1 is LNHDA and CDR2 is SQIVND in the germline V gene (reference sequence). V was clipped by 7 bases and J by 4 bases; unmatched bases: 11. This CDR3 spans 15 amino acids. The CDR3: CASKVTGGEVYEQYF. The CDR3 region has the DNA TGTGCCAGTAAGGTAACAGGGGGCGAAGTTTACGAGCAGTACTTC.

The rearrangement links TRBV28 to TRBJ2-5, with a weak D call TRBD2 (5 bases). This CDR3 comprises 12 residues. Between the trimmed V and J ends, which lost 6 bases and 4 bases, there was a span of 9 bases. CDR1 MDHEN and CDR2 SYDVKM come from the germline V gene. This CDR3 is CASRTTRETQYF. CDR3 in DNA: TGTGCCAGCAGGACAACTAGAGAGACCCAGTACTTC.

In its sample, this clone was seen once. The rearrangement uses TRBV4-3 and TRBJ2-2; TRBD1 agrees at 8 bases. The length of the CDR3 is 15 residues. The V gene end was trimmed by 0 bases and the J gene end by 7 bases; junction bases not matched to a gene: 4. Germline V gene sequence: CDR1 LGHNA, CDR2 YSLEER. CDR3 DNA: TGCGCCAGCAGCCAAGACGACAGGGGATACGGGGAGCTGTTTTTT. This gives the protein CASSQDDRGYGELFF.

CDR3 DNA sequence: TGTGCCAGCAGCTTATCCCCCAGGATTTATGGCTACACCTTC. Translated: CASSLSPRIYGYTF. The chain combines TRBV7-2 with TRBJ1-2; no firm D call. CDR1 is SGHTA, CDR2 FQGNSA, per germline. The CDR3 length is 14 residues. V lost 2 bases and J 5 bases, leaving 12 bases between the germline ends.

The table lists this clone with a count of one. The chain recombines TRBV29-1 with TRBJ1-1; D is perhaps TRBD1 (6 bases). The V gene's germline CDR1 is SQVTM and CDR2 ANQGSEA. The CDR3 length is 13 residues. V lost 3 bases and J 6 bases, leaving 14 bases between the germline ends. The CDR3 region is CSVDVGGRSEAFF. DNA for the CDR3: TGCAGCGTTGACGTGGGGGGGCGCTCTGAAGCTTTCTTT.

The gene calls are TRBV29-1 and TRBJ1-4; D gene uncertain. V was trimmed by 5 bases and J by 3 bases, leaving 13 bases between them. This CDR3 spans 14 amino acids. Germline CDR1 SQVTM, CDR2 ANQGSEA. CDR3 region: CSVRPPSSNEKLFF. The CDR3 DNA reads TGCAGCGTTCGTCCCCCGTCGTCTAATGAAAAACTGTTTTTT.

This clone was recorded at least ten times. Here the CDR3 DNA reads TGTGCCAGCAGTTTCATGGGGAGCTCCTACGAGCAGTACTTC. Its translation is CASSFMGSSYEQYF. The rearrangement links TRBV28 to TRBJ2-7; perhaps TRBD2 as D (5 bases). Germline-derived CDR1 and CDR2 are MDHEN and SYDVKM. Deletions cut 3 bases from V and 0 bases from J, with 9 bases between. CDR3 size: 14 residues.

The chain is built from TRBV7-6 and TRBJ1-1; D possibly corresponds to TRBD1 (6 bases). This CDR3 region has 13 residues. The ends were cut back, 5 bases at V and 4 bases at J, with 11 bases in the middle. CDR1 and CDR2 from the germline V gene are SGHVS and FNYEAQ. The CDR3 nucleotides are TGTGCCAGCAGCGAGACAGGCATCACTGAAGCTTTCTTT. As protein: CASSETGITEAFF. Drawing the rest from reference TRBV7-6 and TRBJ1-1, the complete variable domain is GAGVSQSPRYKVTKRGQDVALRCDPISGHVSLYWYRQALGQGPEFLTYFNYEAQQDKSGLPNDRFSAERPEGSISTLTIQRTEQRDSAMYRCASSETGITEAFFGQGTRLTVV.

This clone was counted between two and nine times. CDR3 protein: CASSKEGRGRSYEQYF. DNA for the CDR3: TGTGCCAGCAGCAAAGAGGGCAGGGGGAGATCCTACGAGCAGTACTTC. This sequence joins TRBV21-1 and TRBJ2-7; TRBD1, as called in the table, went unchecked against the DNA. TRBV21-1 is annotated as a pseudogene. This CDR3 has 16 residues.

The J gene is TRBJ2-7, the V gene TRBV6-1; 8 nucleotides line up with TRBD2. Per the germline V gene, CDR1 is MNHNS and CDR2 is SASEGT. Trimming cost V 7 bases and J 1 base; bases outside gene matches: 3. The CDR3 is 13 amino acids. CDR3: CASILAASYEQYF. Written as DNA, the CDR3 is TGTGCCAGCATACTAGCGGCTTCCTACGAGCAGTACTTC.

V and J are TRBV5-6 and TRBJ1-5; 10 nucleotides line up with TRBD1. This CDR3 region has 16 residues. The V gene end was trimmed by 3 bases and the J gene end by 1 base; junction bases not matched to a gene: 4. The germline gives CDR1 SGHDT, CDR2 YYEEEE. CDR3 protein: CASSSRDRGSNQPQHF. For the CDR3, the DNA is TGTGCCAGCAGCTCCCGGGACAGGGGAAGCAATCAGCCCCAGCATTTT.

The chain combines TRBV2 with TRBJ2-2; 11 bases line up with TRBD2. The CDR3 has 16 residues. After removal of 6 bases from V and 0 bases from J, the junction contained 3 bases not matched to a gene. Germline CDR1 reads SNHLY; CDR2 reads FYNNEI. The CDR3 here is CASSYSGGANTGELFF. DNA of the CDR3: TGTGCCAGCAGCTATAGCGGGGGGGCGAACACCGGGGAGCTGTTTTTT.

The rearrangement joins TRBV4-1 to TRBJ1-1; 8 nucleotides line up with TRBD1. The ends lost 3 bases at V and 5 bases at J; junction bases unmatched: 11. The CDR3 is made up of 16 amino acids. Germline CDR1 MGHRA, CDR2 YSYEKL. The CDR3 here is CASSQYTGGAQTEAFF. DNA for the CDR3: TGCGCCAGCAGCCAGTATACAGGGGGGGCGCAGACTGAAGCTTTCTTT.

The chain combines TRBV5-1 with TRBJ2-7; 9 bases match TRBD1. The trim removed 3 bases at V and 2 bases at J, leaving 3 bases unmatched. The CDR3 is 14 residues long. CDR1 and CDR2 from the germline V gene are SGHRS and YFSETQ. The DNA of the CDR3 is TGCGCCAGCAGCTCGGGGACAGGGACCTACGAGCAGTACTTC. Encoded protein: CASSSGTGTYEQYF.

This chain connects TRBV7-2 to TRBJ2-3; possibly TRBD2 for D (5 bases). From germline, CDR1 is SGHTA and CDR2 FQGNSA. V dropped 4 bases and J dropped 2 bases, with 13 bases sitting between them. The CDR3 is made up of 15 amino acids. CDR3 nucleotide sequence: TGTGCCAGCAGCTCTCAAGCGGTCCACACAGATACGCAGTATTTT. Its protein is CASSSQAVHTDTQYF.

The chain is built from TRBV5-1 and TRBJ2-3; D is uncertain. V was clipped by 0 bases and J by 1 base, with 9 bases between them. CDR1 is SGHRS and CDR2 is YFSETQ in the germline V gene. The CDR3 runs 15 residues. The CDR3 nucleotides are TGCGCCAGCAGCTTGGAAGTTCTGGGCACAGATACGCAGTATTTT. Protein: CASSLEVLGTDTQYF.

The chain couples TRBV7-9 to TRBJ1-4; 7 nucleotides agree with TRBD1. V lost 3 bases, J lost 1 base, and 5 bases stayed unmatched. Looked up from germline, CDR1 is SEHNR and CDR2 is FQNEAQ (reference sequence). The CDR3 runs 16 residues. CDR3 in amino acids: CASSFGQVGTNEKLFF. The CDR3 DNA reads as TGTGCCAGCAGCTTCGGACAGGTGGGAACTAATGAAAAACTGTTTTTT.

The CDR3 DNA reads TGTGCCAGCAGTTCCCCCCCGGCAGGCTTGAATCAGCCCCAGCATTTT. As protein: CASSSPPAGLNQPQHF. The rearrangement uses TRBV28 and TRBJ1-5; D remains ambiguous. The CDR3 length is 16 residues. Trimming left V 4 bases short and J 4 bases short, with 17 bases between. Germline V gene data show CDR1 as MDHEN and CDR2 as SYDVKM.

The genes are TRBV2 and TRBJ2-6, with a tentative D call TRBD1 (6 bases). The V and J ends lost 4 bases and 3 bases respectively, with 10 bases between them. Germline CDR1 and CDR2: SNHLY and FYNNEI. The CDR3 consists of 15 residues. As DNA, the CDR3 is TGTGCCAGCAGTGTACAGGGCCTTGGGGCCAACGTCCTGACTTTC. Its translation: CASSVQGLGANVLTF.

This clone was picked up one time. The V gene is TRBV7-6, the J gene TRBJ2-3, with TRBD1 identical over 10 bases. Losses at the gene ends were 5 bases for V and 1 base for J; bases not matched to a gene: 6. The CDR3 consists of 16 residues. Germline V lookup: CDR1 SGHVS, CDR2 FNYEAQ. The CDR3 here is CASSARQGAGTDTQYF. DNA for the CDR3: TGTGCCAGCAGCGCAAGACAGGGGGCGGGCACAGATACGCAGTATTTT.

The CDR3 loop is CASSFSGTGFEQYF. CDR3 nucleotide sequence: TGTGCCAGCAGCTTCTCCGGGACAGGGTTCGAGCAGTACTTC. The chain joins TRBV7-9 to TRBJ2-7; 9 bases are shared with TRBD1. Per the germline V gene, CDR1 is SEHNR and CDR2 is FQNEAQ (reference sequence). V dropped 3 bases and J dropped 6; count of bases not matched to a gene: 6. The CDR3 has 14 residues.

The CDR3 DNA is TGTGCCATCAGTGAGCCCTGGACTACCCCGAACACTGAAGCTTTCTTT. Amino acids: CAISEPWTTPNTEAFF. The chain carries TRBV10-3 and TRBJ1-1; D not resolved. The CDR3 is 16 amino acids. Germline loops: CDR1 ENHRY, CDR2 SYGVKD. V was pared by 2 bases and J by 1 base, with 14 bases between.

V and J are TRBV6-1 and TRBJ1-2; D not certain. This CDR3 has 16 amino acids. The V and J ends lost 0 bases and 5 bases respectively, with 16 bases between them. Germline loops: CDR1 MNHNS, CDR2 SASEGT. CDR3 in amino acids: CASSEALTPGLYGYTF. The CDR3 DNA sequence: TGTGCCAGCAGTGAAGCGCTTACGCCCGGCCTGTATGGCTACACCTTC.

V is TRBV5-6 and J is TRBJ1-5; 8 positions agree with TRBD1. CDR3 length equals 15 residues. Germline V lookup: CDR1 SGHDT, CDR2 YYEEEE. With V trimmed by 3 bases and J by 4 bases, 6 bases remained unmatched. DNA of the CDR3: TGTGCCAGCAGCTCTTACAGGGGGGCTAATCAGCCCCAGCATTTT. It specifies CASSSYRGANQPQHF.

The V gene is TRBV11-2, the J gene TRBJ2-6; maybe TRBD1 (6 bases). Germline CDR1 and CDR2: SGHAT and FQNNGV. V lost 6 bases and J 3 bases, leaving 21 bases between the germline ends. This CDR3 has 18 residues. The CDR3 region is CASSFLGQGNGGANVLTF. CDR3 coding DNA: TGTGCCAGCAGTTTCCTGGGGCAGGGGAATGGTGGGGCCAACGTCCTGACTTTC.

This chain links TRBV5-4 with TRBJ2-1; the D gene is possibly TRBD2 (6 bases). Per germline, CDR1 SGHNT and CDR2 YYREEE (reference sequence). The CDR3 is 17 residues long. The V and J ends lost 4 bases and 3 bases respectively, with 20 bases between them. CDR3 sequence reads: CASSNGRSLAHYNEQFF. The CDR3 nucleotides are TGTGCCAGCAGCAATGGTCGGAGCCTAGCGCACTACAATGAGCAGTTCTTC.

This clone is a singleton in its sample. This specimen includes other DNA sequences encoding the same CDR3. The V and J genes are TRBV4-1 and TRBJ1-5; the match to TRBD1 covers 7 bases. Per germline, CDR1 MGHRA and CDR2 YSYEKL. After removal of 1 base from V and 3 bases from J, the junction contained 6 bases not matched to a gene. This CDR3 comprises 16 residues. The CDR3: CASSQVGTDYNQPQHF. The CDR3 bases are TGCGCCAGCAGCCAAGTAGGGACAGACTACAATCAGCCCCAGCATTTT.

This clone was counted a few times. The genes are TRBV30 and TRBJ2-7, with D tentatively TRBD2 (6 bases). From germline, CDR1 is GTSNPN and CDR2 SVGIG (reference sequence). The CDR3 consists of 12 residues. The V end lost 5 bases, the J end lost 2 bases, and 10 bases lay between the germline ends. The CDR3 DNA sequence: TGTGCCTGGGGGACTGTAACCTACGAGCAGTACTTC. It encodes CAWGTVTYEQYF.

For this clone: The same CDR3 is also encoded by other DNA sequences in this sample. V is TRBV9 and J is TRBJ1-4; D remains ambiguous. The length of the CDR3 is 14 residues. V was trimmed by 4 bases and J by 4 bases, leaving 11 bases between them. CDR1 is SGDLS and CDR2 is YYNGEE in the germline V gene. CDR3 protein: CASSSRTGNEKLFF. In nucleotides, the CDR3 is TGTGCCAGCAGCTCCCGGACCGGTAATGAAAAACTGTTTTTT. Looking up the rest from reference TRBV9 and TRBJ1-4 gives the full variable domain: DSGVTQTPKHLITATGQRVTLRCSPRSGDLSVYWYQQSLDQGLQFLIQYYNGEERAKGNILERFSAQQFPDLHSELNLSSLELGDSALYFCASSSRTGNEKLFFGSGTQLSVL.